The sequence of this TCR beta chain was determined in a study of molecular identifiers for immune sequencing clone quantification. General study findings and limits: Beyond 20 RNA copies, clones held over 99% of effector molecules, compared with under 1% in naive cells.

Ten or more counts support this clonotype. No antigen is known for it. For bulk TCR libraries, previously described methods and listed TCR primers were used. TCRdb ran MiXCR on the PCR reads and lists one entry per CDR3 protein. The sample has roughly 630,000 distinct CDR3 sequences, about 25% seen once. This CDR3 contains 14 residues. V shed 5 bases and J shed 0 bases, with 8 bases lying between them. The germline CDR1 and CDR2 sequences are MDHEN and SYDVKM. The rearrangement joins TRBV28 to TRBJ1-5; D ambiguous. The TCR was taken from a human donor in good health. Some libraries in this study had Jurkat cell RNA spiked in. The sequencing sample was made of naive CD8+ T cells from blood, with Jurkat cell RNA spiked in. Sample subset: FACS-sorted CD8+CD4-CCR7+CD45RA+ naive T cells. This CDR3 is CASSGPYSNQPQHF. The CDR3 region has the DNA TGTGCCAGCAGTGGTCCCTATAGCAATCAGCCCCAGCATTTT.